This TCR beta chain was identified during a study of T cell responses to AZD1222 COVID-19 vaccine. The table came from immunoSEQ multiplex PCR; TCRdb's copy has only in-frame clones and leaves some out. The top ten clones hold about 4.5% of a sample with around 99,000 clones, 80% to 90% of them seen once. This CDR3 is built from 13 residues. CDR1 is SGHKS and CDR2 is YYEKEE in the germline V gene (reference sequence). The ends were cut back, 3 bases at V and 5 bases at J, with 11 bases in the middle. This clonotype was sampled from an adult who received the AZD1222 COVID-19 vaccine. The material sequenced was peripheral blood, taken 28 days after the second AZD1222 dose. The chain has TRBV5-5 and TRBJ1-1; D is undetermined. CDR3 region: CASSSDPETEAFF. CDR3 DNA: TGTGCCAGCAGCTCTGACCCGGAGACTGAAGCTTTCTTT.